This T cell receptor (beta chain) was sequenced during a study of shared clonotypes between healthy human individuals. Comments on this clone: The junction does not match germline at one end; this may be a read error.

Libraries were prepared by immunoSEQ multiplex PCR; TCRdb keeps only in-frame clonotypes and omits some of them. Of millions of clones in the sample, more than 80% are singletons; the top ten hold 0.14%. This CDR3 is built from 13 residues. Germline values: CDR1 MGHDK, CDR2 SYGVNS. The V and J genes are TRBV25-1 and TRBJ2-1; 9 bases are shared with TRBD1. The origin of this receptor is a man younger than 35 in good health. Sequencing was performed on naive CD4+ T cells sorted from blood. Subset defined: CD45RA+ positively selected. In nucleotides, the CDR3 is TGTGCCAGCAGTTTCATCGGAGGACAGGGGTTAATCTTC. This translates into CASSFIGGQGLIF.